These T cell receptor beta chains were read from a single sample in a study of OX40 agonist ivuxolimab in advanced cancers. Profiled with immunoSEQ multiplex PCR; TCRdb holds only in-frame clones, not every one. The data show tens of thousands of clones, about nine tenths seen once. Sequencing was performed on CD4+ or CD8+ T cells sorted from blood, taken in a trial of the OX40 agonist ivuxolimab. The receptor source for this set is an adult with an advanced solid tumor such as melanoma, head and neck, liver or kidney cancer. The CDR3 runs from the conserved cysteine through the conserved F or W.

>TRBV6-5|TRBJ1-1
CASDLEGVSAFF
>TRBV5-8|TRBJ1-5
CASSLGTGGGNQPQHF
>TRBV9|TRBJ2-1
CASSVDDYLYNEQFF
>TRBV5-6|TRBJ1-1
CASSWDRTGTEAFF
>TRBV19|TRBJ2-1
CASRVAGSTNFNEQFF
>TRBV5-1|TRBJ1-1
CASSLVSMNTEAFF
>TRBV6-5|TRBJ1-2
CASRIQGGGGYTF
>TRBV28|TRBJ1-1
CASSLGPVIEAFF
>TRBV5-1|TRBJ2-2
CASSQGPPSTGELFF
>TRBV5-1|TRBJ1-1
CASSLMGGGLPEAFF
>TRBV27|TRBJ1-4
CASSPSLARTHLEMKKLFF
>TRBV7-2|TRBJ1-2
CASSYNNYGYTF
>TRBV4-3|TRBJ2-4
CASSQAYRADIQYF
>TRBV6-5|TRBJ2-5
CASSYLQSPREGTQYF
>TRBV4-1|TRBJ1-2
CASSQDLTVYGYTF
>TRBV28|TRBJ1-4
CASSLFQGTGNEKLFF
>TRBV5-8|TRBJ1-4
CASSRPGGTNEKLFF
>TRBV28|TRBJ2-7
CASSDTRDSSYEQYF
>TRBV28|TRBJ1-1
CASSLLDIGTEAFF
>TRBV6-5|TRBJ2-5
CASSSWTGSTQETQYF
>TRBV30|TRBJ1-2
CAWSRPGTGPYGYTF
>TRBV5-1|TRBJ1-4
CASSNDRVEMFF
>TRBV6-1|TRBJ2-1
CASSERWDRGNEQFF
>TRBV5-6|TRBJ2-5
CASSFRTSQETQYF
>TRBV7-7|TRBJ2-2
CASSSGTRAAGELFF
>TRBV29-1|TRBJ2-1
CSAKGVSYNEQFF
>TRBV7-8|TRBJ1-2
CASSPWGRASSANYGYTF
>TRBV28|TRBJ1-1
CASSSPLQGTTEAFF
>TRBV11-2|TRBJ2-2
CASSWTNTGELFF
>TRBV4-3|TRBJ2-3
CASSQEARIGTQYF
>TRBV7-9|TRBJ2-2
CASSPDRNTGELFF
>TRBV29-1|TRBJ2-7
CSVETGRREQYF
>TRBV12-5|TRBJ1-2
CASAPSGAFTYTF
>TRBV11-2|TRBJ2-7
CASSQSRTGAYEQYF
>TRBV9|TRBJ2-3
CASSVGGGGADTQYF
>TRBV28|TRBJ2-4
CASSLYPPSGPATDIQYF
>TRBV12-5|TRBJ1-1
CASGLLENTEAFF
>TRBV20-1|TRBJ1-2
CSAEVGHGYTF
>TRBV10-1|TRBJ2-3
CASHPGKSTDTQYF
>TRBV7-6|TRBJ2-2
CASSSRRGPSPGELFF
>TRBV7-9|TRBJ1-1
CASRPDGSTEAFF
>TRBV28|TRBJ2-3
CASSGRVLTDTQYF
>TRBV9|TRBJ2-3
CASSVTDQTDTQYF
>TRBV20-1|TRBJ2-5
CSARQETQYF
>TRBV29-1|TRBJ2-5
CSVREWQYETQYF
>TRBV19|TRBJ1-5
CASSIYGTGLDQPQHF
>TRBV6-5|TRBJ1-1
CASRTHTGNTEAFF
>TRBV5-4|TRBJ2-3
CASSLTSGSTDTQYF
>TRBV27|TRBJ2-1
CASSSQLAGIYNEQFF
>TRBV10-2|TRBJ1-2
CASTSGQGGYTF
>TRBV5-6|TRBJ1-4
CASRQTGMGDEKLFF
>TRBV19|TRBJ2-3
CASRRRGGGGYTDTQYF
>TRBV19|TRBJ1-2
CASSPGWARGGYTF
>TRBV2|TRBJ1-1
CASSEQGAPTEAFF
>TRBV5-5|TRBJ2-5
CASSLASGGGETQYF
>TRBV19|TRBJ1-5
CASSRGFGGNQPQHF
>TRBV5-5|TRBJ2-2
CASSLGGSLWAGELFF
>TRBV5-1|TRBJ1-1
CASSLRQNTEAFF